This T cell receptor beta chain was observed in a study of long-term antiretroviral therapy in people with HIV. Study results and caveats: Dominance of pre-ART expanded clones persisted, fluctuating and often declining after ART.

For this clone: Its target is not known.

Trimming shortened V by 5 bases and J by 5 bases, and 13 bases separated the two germline ends. The CDR3 is 14 amino acids. Per the germline V gene, CDR1 is LNHDA and CDR2 is SQIVND (reference sequence). Survey-level immunoSEQ v3.0 assays were run. TCRdb keeps only in-frame clones here, not all; method: immunoSEQ multiplex PCR. The sample lists roughly 28,000 clones, 75% to 90% occurring once. The source was unsorted PBMCs, collected 0.3 years after starting antiretroviral therapy. The receptor comes from a man aged 40-50 years with HIV. The genes are TRBV19 and TRBJ1-5; a weak D match, TRBD1 (5 bases). The CDR3 nucleotides read TGTGCCAGTAGTGGCAACTTCAGGGATCAGCCCCAGCATTTT. It encodes CASSGNFRDQPQHF.